This T cell receptor (beta chain) was sequenced for a study of beta chain features in type 1 diabetes. V lost 1 base and J 14 bases, leaving 14 bases between the germline ends. The CDR3 loop spans 12 amino acids. Germline V lookup: CDR1 SGHTA, CDR2 FQGNSA. Expressed TCRB transcripts were sequenced because the isolated RNA had all been reverse transcribed beforehand. Some clones are missing from TCRdb's copy, which holds only in-frame ones; the method was immunoSEQ multiplex PCR. The sample has about 280,000 clones; about 15% are singletons. This clone was seen a single time. What it recognizes is unknown. Study-level points and caveats: Among all four CD4+ subsets, Type 1 diabetes patients had TCRB CDR3s that were moderately but significantly shorter.

Sorting gave populations that all exceeded 98% purity. This chain uses TRBV7-2 with TRBJ2-5; D may be TRBD1 (6 bases). Sequenced sample: naive CD4+ T cells from blood. This TCR was sampled from a man between 18 and 29 years old with type 1 diabetes. In DNA, the CDR3 is TGTGCCAGCAGCTTAGTGGCAGGGGCTCTTTACTTC. Translating it yields CASSLVAGALYF.